The 26 T cell receptor beta chains below were found in one sample sequenced in a study of cytomegalovirus exposure and HLA in healthy donors. With 60 Vbeta and 13 Jbeta primers, the PCR was carried out. Libraries were prepared by immunoSEQ multiplex PCR; TCRdb keeps only in-frame clonotypes and omits some of them. This sample has around 140,000 clones; around three quarters occur once, and the top ten carry around 2.5%. Input material: PBMCs. The receptors come from a woman younger than 30 in good health and CMV-seropositive.

Note on this clone: This same CDR3 is encoded by further DNA sequences in the sample. V and J are TRBV6-1 and TRBJ2-1; D is undetermined. The ends were cut back, 5 bases at V and 6 bases at J, with 8 bases in the middle. Germline V gene lookup returns CDR1 MNHNS and CDR2 SASEGT. The CDR3 has 12 residues. The CDR3 region is CASSIVLNEQFF. The CDR3, as DNA: TGTGCCAGCAGTATAGTCCTCAATGAGCAGTTCTTC.

The chain has TRBV19 and TRBJ2-5; 8 bases align to TRBD1. The CDR3 is 16 residues long. Germline V lookup: CDR1 LNHDA, CDR2 SQIVND (reference sequence). The V gene end was trimmed by 5 bases and the J gene end by 0 bases; junction bases not matched to a gene: 8. The CDR3: CASSAQQGVNQETQYF. As DNA, the CDR3 is TGTGCCAGTAGTGCACAACAGGGGGTGAACCAAGAGACCCAGTACTTC.

The table lists this clone with a count of one. The CDR3 coding sequence is TGTGCCAGCAACGACCGGAGCTCCTATAATTCACCCCTCCACTTT. This gives the protein CASNDRSSYNSPLHF. This chain links TRBV6-5 with TRBJ1-6, with unresolved D. V dropped 7 bases and J dropped 0 bases, with 10 bases sitting between them. The CDR3 has 15 amino acids. Germline-derived CDR1 and CDR2 are MNHEY and SVGAGI.

CDR3 sequence reads: CASSGGSQGIGNEQFF. The DNA for the CDR3 is TGTGCCAGCAGCGGCGGCTCCCAGGGAATAGGCAATGAGCAGTTCTTC. This chain uses TRBV5-6 with TRBJ2-1, with a weak D call TRBD1 (5 bases). The CDR3 is 16 amino acids. With 4 bases removed from V and 6 bases from J, the gap between germline ends came to 20 bases. Looked up from germline, CDR1 is SGHDT and CDR2 is YYEEEE.

CDR3 region: CASSRSTSASYEQYF. CDR3 sequence (DNA): TGCGCCAGCAGCCGATCGACTAGCGCGTCCTACGAGCAGTACTTC. The chain employs TRBV4-3 and TRBJ2-7, with 8 positions matching TRBD2. Germline V lookup: CDR1 LGHNA, CDR2 YSLEER. J was trimmed by 1 base and V by 4 bases; bases with no gene match: 6. The length of the CDR3 is 15 residues.

The chain links TRBV5-4 to TRBJ2-2; D remains ambiguous. Germline V gives CDR1 SGHNT, CDR2 YYREEE (reference sequence). V gave up 7 bases and J gave up 5 bases, with 18 bases separating them. The CDR3 has 15 amino acids. CDR3 region: CASRYGGKTTGELFF. CDR3 sequence (DNA): TGTGCCAGCCGCTACGGTGGAAAGACTACCGGGGAGCTGTTTTTT.

This clone occurred a few times. This rearrangement joins TRBV29-1 to TRBJ1-2, with 8 bases identical to TRBD1. With 3 bases clipped from V and 7 bases from J, the junction kept 4 bases outside the gene matches. Germline CDR1 reads SQVTM; CDR2 reads ANQGSEA. The CDR3 contains 12 residues. CDR3 DNA sequence: TGCAGCGTTGACAAGGACAGGGTTGGCTACACCTTC. Its protein product is CSVDKDRVGYTF.

In regard to this clone: One end of the junction varies from germline; a read error may be responsible. This chain joins TRBV7-9 and TRBJ2-7; possible D gene TRBD1, 5 bases. The CDR3 length is 12 residues. Germline CDR1 is SEHNR and CDR2 is FQNEAQ (reference sequence). CDR3 region: CSSSSKGYEQYF. The CDR3, as DNA: TGTTCCAGCAGCTCCAAGGGGTACGAGCAGTACTTC.

V is TRBV5-8 and J is TRBJ1-4, with D perhaps TRBD1 (5 bases). CDR1 SGHTS and CDR2 YDEGEE come from the germline V gene. Trimming pared 0 bases from V and 4 bases from J, leaving 16 bases between. The CDR3 totals 17 residues. The CDR3 region is CASSLGVAGVLNEKLFF. Written as DNA, the CDR3 is TGTGCCAGCAGCTTGGGGGTAGCGGGGGTCCTTAATGAAAAACTGTTTTTT.

CDR3 sequence (DNA): TGTGCCAGCAGCTGGAGCGGGGGCACAGATACGCAGTATTTT. It codes for CASSWSGGTDTQYF. This rearrangement joins TRBV7-2 to TRBJ2-3, with TRBD2 matching 7 bases. The J segment lost 1 base and the V segment lost 4 bases, leaving 2 bases of the junction unmatched. The CDR3 is 14 residues long. Germline V gives CDR1 SGHTA, CDR2 FQGNSA. Using reference TRBV7-2 and TRBJ2-3 for the parts outside the CDR3, the full variable domain is GAGVSQSPSNKVTEKGKDVELRCDPISGHTALYWYRQSLGQGLEFLIYFQGNSAPDKSGLPSDRFSAERTGGSVSTLTIQRTQQEDSAVYLCASSWSGGTDTQYFGPGTRLTVL.

The V and J genes are TRBV6-5 and TRBJ2-7; D gene ambiguous. The CDR3 is made up of 14 amino acids. Germline-derived CDR1 and CDR2 are MNHEY and SVGAGI. The V end lost 0 bases, the J end lost 6 bases, and 12 bases lay between the germline ends. The CDR3: CASSYSPISSEQYF. The CDR3 DNA reads as TGTGCCAGCAGTTACTCCCCTATTTCGAGCGAGCAGTACTTC.

The gene calls are TRBV11-2 and TRBJ2-1, with D hard to call. V lost 4 bases to trimming and J lost 15 bases, with 16 bases between them. The CDR3 spans 12 residues. In germline, CDR1 is SGHAT, CDR2 FQNNGV. The CDR3 nucleotides read TGTGCCAGCAGCTCGATTAGTGGGCTCTGGTTCTTC. This translates into CASSSISGLWFF.

Points on this clone: At one of its ends the junction is not consistent with the germline gene, which may arise from a read error. This sequence joins TRBV7-2 and TRBJ2-7; perhaps TRBD2 as D (7 bases). Germline V lookup: CDR1 SGHTA, CDR2 FQGNSA. The CDR3 extends over 15 amino acids. CDR3 amino acids: CASSPQGGLTYERYF. In DNA form, the CDR3 reads TGTGCCAGCAGCCCACAGGGAGGGCTCACCTACGAGCGGTACTTC.

The chain links TRBV11-2 to TRBJ2-5; 12 nucleotides agree with TRBD2. Germline loops: CDR1 SGHAT, CDR2 FQNNGV. This CDR3 comprises 15 residues. J gave up 7 bases and V 4 bases, and 7 bases lay outside the gene matches. CDR3 sequence (DNA): TGTGCCAGCAGCTCAAGGACTAGCGGGGTCACGACCCAGTACTTC. Residues: CASSSRTSGVTTQYF. Looking up the rest from reference TRBV11-2 and TRBJ2-5 gives the full variable domain: EAGVAQSPRYKIIEKRQSVAFWCNPISGHATLYWYQQILGQGPKLLIQFQNNGVVDDSQLPKDRFSAERLKGVDSTLKIQPAKLEDSAVYLCASSSRTSGVTTQYFGPGTRLLVL.

This chain uses TRBV4-3 with TRBJ1-3, with D possibly TRBD1 on 5 matching bases. CDR1 LGHNA and CDR2 YSLEER come from the germline V gene. The V gene lost 0 bases and the J gene lost 2 bases, with 8 bases spanning the gap. The CDR3 loop spans 15 amino acids. The CDR3 DNA follows: TGCGCCAGCAGCCAAGACAGGGTCCCTGGAAACACCATATATTTT. Residues: CASSQDRVPGNTIYF.

The rearrangement links TRBV13 to TRBJ2-5; 9 nucleotides line up with TRBD2. V lost 5 bases and J lost 2; bases outside the gene matches: 6. Looked up from germline, CDR1 is PRHDT and CDR2 is FYEKMQ (reference sequence). The CDR3 totals 15 residues. CDR3: CASSEGLADQETQYF. The CDR3 nucleotides read TGTGCCAGCAGCGAGGGACTAGCTGATCAAGAGACCCAGTACTTC.

The V gene is TRBV6-6, the J gene TRBJ2-5; TRBD2 agrees at 14 bases. The V and J ends lost 5 bases and 6 bases, in that order; junction bases with no gene match: 8. There are 16 residues in the CDR3. Germline lookup yields CDR1 MNHNY and CDR2 SVGAGI (reference sequence). The CDR3 DNA sequence: TGTGCCAGCAGTCTCCCGACTAGCGGGGGGGCGCAGACCCAGTACTTC. As protein: CASSLPTSGGAQTQYF.

This chain links TRBV7-9 with TRBJ1-1; the match to TRBD1 covers 11 bases. CDR1 and CDR2 from the germline V gene are SEHNR and FQNEAQ (reference sequence). V shed 0 bases, J shed 5 bases, and the junction held 5 bases outside the gene matches. The CDR3 length is 16 residues. The CDR3 region has the DNA TGTGCCAGCAGCTTAGCCGGACAGGGGGCAGGTACTGAAGCTTTCTTT. This codes for CASSLAGQGAGTEAFF.

V and J are TRBV19 and TRBJ2-1; 11 bases line up with TRBD2. Germline V gene data show CDR1 as LNHDA and CDR2 as SQIVND (reference sequence). The CDR3 extends over 15 amino acids. Trimming at V came to 4 bases and at J to 3 bases, leaving 2 bases not matched to a gene. The CDR3 is CASSTGLADYNEQFF. CDR3 coding DNA: TGTGCCAGTAGTACGGGACTAGCGGACTACAATGAGCAGTTCTTC.

Regarding this clone: One end of the junction varies from germline; a read error may be responsible. The chain has TRBV20-1 and TRBJ2-1; D remains ambiguous. The CDR3 consists of 11 residues. Germline V CDR1 and CDR2: DFQATT, SNEGSKA (reference sequence). The CDR3 bases are TGCAGTGGCGCAGGATACAATGAGCAGCTCTTC. It yields the protein CSGAGYNEQLF.

This chain links TRBV5-8 with TRBJ2-1; possible D gene TRBD2, 5 bases. Germline lookup yields CDR1 SGHTS and CDR2 YDEGEE. Trimming stripped 1 base from V and 0 bases from J, with 14 bases between. This CDR3 spans 17 amino acids. As DNA, the CDR3 is TGTGCCAGCAGCTTGAAGGCTAGCCTGAGCTCCTACAATGAGCAGTTCTTC. As protein: CASSLKASLSSYNEQFF.

The gene calls are TRBV28 and TRBJ1-5; no clear D gene. The V end lost 5 bases, the J end lost 8 bases, and 10 bases lay between the germline ends. Germline assignment: CDR1 MDHEN and CDR2 SYDVKM. CDR3 length equals 12 residues. CDR3 in amino acids: CASSEYGEPQHF. The CDR3 nucleotides are TGTGCCAGCAGTGAGTACGGGGAGCCCCAGCATTTT. Drawing the rest from reference TRBV28 and TRBJ1-5, the complete variable domain is DVKVTQSSRYLVKRTGEKVFLECVQDMDHENMFWYRQDPGLGLRLIYFSYDVKMKEKGDIPEGYSVSREKKERFSLILESASTNQTSMYLCASSEYGEPQHFGDGTRLSIL.

This chain connects TRBV29-1 to TRBJ2-3; D is undetermined. Germline-derived CDR1 and CDR2 are SQVTM and ANQGSEA. The CDR3 runs to 10 residues. V lost 7 bases and J lost 6, with 8 bases in between. The CDR3 here is CSARWDTQYF. CDR3 DNA sequence: TGCAGCGCCAGATGGGATACGCAGTATTTT.

The rearrangement uses TRBV7-9 and TRBJ1-4; 10 bases fit TRBD1. V lost 5 bases, J lost 7 bases, and 7 bases stayed unmatched. The CDR3 is made up of 15 amino acids. CDR1 is SEHNR, CDR2 FQNEAQ, per germline (reference sequence). CDR3 nucleotides: TGTGCCAGCAGCCCTAGGACAGGGGGTGGTGAAAAACTGTTTTTT. Amino acid sequence: CASSPRTGGGEKLFF.

V is TRBV6-1 and J is TRBJ2-3; D might be TRBD1 (6 bases). V was cut by 4 bases and J by 0 bases, with 8 bases left in between. CDR1 is MNHNS, CDR2 SASEGT, per germline. This CDR3 has 14 residues. The CDR3 sequence: CASSGQDSTDTQYF. The CDR3 DNA follows: TGTGCCAGCAGTGGACAGGATAGCACAGATACGCAGTATTTT.

This rearrangement joins TRBV7-2 to TRBJ2-5, with TRBD1 matching 10 bases. Near its end, the DNA agrees better with TRBJ2-7, so the J call may be wrong. Germline loops: CDR1 SGHTA, CDR2 FQGNSA. This CDR3 has 16 amino acids. The CDR3 sequence: CASSLSGGQGSHEQYF. CDR3 sequence (DNA): TGTGCCAGCAGCCTCTCGGGGGGACAGGGGTCCCACGAGCAGTACTTC.